This entry lists 24 T cell receptor beta chains sequenced from one sample in a study of T cells in localized non-small cell lung cancer. Clones were sequenced by immunoSEQ multiplex PCR, and TCRdb holds only the in-frame ones, with some missing. The data hold about 3,300 clones, with about a third observed a single time. This material consisted of lung tumor tissue, taken before any cancer treatment. Receptors were obtained from a female donor at least 60 years old with stage I lung adenocarcinoma.

The chain joins TRBV29-1 to TRBJ2-1, with 14 bases matching TRBD2. J gave up 4 bases and V 7 bases, and 6 bases lay outside the gene matches. The CDR3 covers 15 residues. Germline lookup yields CDR1 SQVTM and CDR2 ANQGSEA. The CDR3 here is CSASGTSGGYNEQFF. The CDR3, as DNA: TGCAGCGCTTCCGGGACTAGCGGGGGTTACAATGAGCAGTTCTTC.

The chain links TRBV18 to TRBJ1-5; 7 bases are shared with TRBD1. V trimming: 5 bases; J trimming: 5 bases; junction bases outside the gene matches: 3. In germline, CDR1 is KGHSH, CDR2 LQKENI. This CDR3 is built from 13 residues. CDR3 in DNA: TGTGCCAGCTCAGCTACAGGGGATCAGCCCCAGCATTTT. Protein: CASSATGDQPQHF.

A single count supports this clone. The J gene is TRBJ1-2, the V gene TRBV30; D is unclear. The V gene lost 0 bases and the J gene lost 5 bases, with 10 bases spanning the gap. The CDR3 spans 13 residues. Germline V gene sequence: CDR1 GTSNPN, CDR2 SVGIG (reference sequence). The CDR3 loop is CAWSVRREYGYTF. In DNA form, the CDR3 reads TGTGCCTGGAGTGTCCGTCGGGAATATGGCTACACCTTC.

The chain couples TRBV11-3 to TRBJ2-3, with 10 bases lining up with TRBD1. CDR1 is SGHNT and CDR2 is YENEEA in the germline V gene. CDR3 length equals 16 residues. V dropped 5 bases and J dropped 2; count of bases not matched to a gene: 7. CDR3 bases: TGTGCCAGCAGCATGACAGGGGGCTACCCCACAGATACGCAGTATTTT. This gives the protein CASSMTGGYPTDTQYF.

V and J are TRBV28 and TRBJ2-5; weak D call: TRBD1 (5 bases). Trimming left V 1 base short and J 4 bases short, with 10 bases between. The germline V gene has CDR1 MDHEN and CDR2 SYDVKM. The CDR3 has 14 amino acids. The CDR3 sequence: CASSLFQGSETQYF. The CDR3 nucleotides read TGTGCCAGCAGTTTATTCCAGGGATCAGAGACCCAGTACTTC.

The chain is built from TRBV28 and TRBJ2-7; the D gene could be TRBD1 or TRBD2 (5 bases each). This CDR3 region has 16 residues. The V end was cut by 0 bases, the J end by 0 bases, with 12 bases between. Germline assignment: CDR1 MDHEN and CDR2 SYDVKM. The CDR3 region has the DNA TGTGCCAGCAGTTTATGGGGGACCGAGAGCTCCTACGAGCAGTACTTC. Its translation is CASSLWGTESSYEQYF.

This clone was counted only a few times. The chain recombines TRBV7-8 with TRBJ2-6, with unresolved D. The ends were cut back, 4 bases at V and 0 bases at J, with 10 bases in the middle. Germline V gene data show CDR1 as SGHVS and CDR2 as FQNEAQ. CDR3 length equals 16 residues. The CDR3 region is CASSSDGYSGANVLTF. CDR3 in DNA: TGTGCCAGCAGCTCGGACGGTTACTCTGGGGCCAACGTCCTGACTTTC.

This clone has more than one count but fewer than ten. V usage is TRBV10-2 and J usage is TRBJ2-2; D possibly matches TRBD1 or TRBD2 (5 bases each). The V end lost 2 bases, the J end lost 0 bases, and 13 bases lay between the germline ends. Germline CDR1 and CDR2: WSHSY and SAAADI. CDR3 length equals 17 residues. DNA of the CDR3: TGCGCCAGCAGTGAGCAAATGGGACGGACGAACACCGGGGAGCTGTTTTTT. Translated, it gives CASSEQMGRTNTGELFF.

Comments on this clone: The same CDR3 arises from other DNA sequences in this sample as well. The chain couples TRBV4-1 to TRBJ1-1; no definite D call. This CDR3 is 14 amino acids long. Germline V gives CDR1 MGHRA, CDR2 YSYEKL. The germline V and J ends were trimmed by 0 bases and 0 bases, with 5 bases remaining between them. This CDR3 is CASSQESLNTEAFF. The CDR3 bases are TGCGCCAGCAGCCAAGAGTCTTTGAACACTGAAGCTTTCTTT.

The rearrangement links TRBV28 to TRBJ1-2; 8 bases are shared with TRBD1. CDR1 MDHEN and CDR2 SYDVKM come from the germline V gene. The V segment lost 2 bases and the J segment 7 bases; nucleotides outside the gene matches: 9. This CDR3 has 15 residues. The CDR3 DNA sequence: TGTGCCAGCAGTTTAGCCCCGGACAGGGAGGGTGGCTACACCTTC. It is translated as CASSLAPDREGGYTF.

The table lists this clone with a count of one. The chain uses TRBV6-8 and TRBJ2-3, with TRBD2 identical over 11 bases. After removal of 4 bases from V and 5 bases from J, the junction contained 11 bases not matched to a gene. The CDR3 has 17 residues. CDR1 is MNHGY, CDR2 SAAAGT, per germline. Written as DNA, the CDR3 is TGTGCCAGCAGTTCGCCCCAGACTAGCGGGACCGGAGATACGCAGTATTTT. Translation: CASSSPQTSGTGDTQYF.

The chain has TRBV6-8 and TRBJ2-3; D is unresolved. Germline V gives CDR1 MNHGY, CDR2 SAAAGT. V was pared by 4 bases and J by 4 bases, with 6 bases between. The CDR3 covers 12 residues. Here the CDR3 reads CASSSTPDTQYF. The CDR3 DNA reads as TGTGCCAGCAGTTCCACCCCAGATACGCAGTATTTT.

This clone was found a few times. The chain joins TRBV10-3 to TRBJ1-1, with a possible D match to TRBD1 (5 bases). The germline CDR1 and CDR2 sequences are ENHRY and SYGVKD. The CDR3 is made up of 14 amino acids. V lost 2 bases to trimming and J lost 1 base, with 8 bases between them. CDR3 sequence: CAISERGGNTEAFF. The CDR3 nucleotides are TGTGCCATCAGTGAGAGGGGAGGGAACACTGAAGCTTTCTTT.

V gene TRBV15 combines with J gene TRBJ1-2; TRBD1 agrees at 11 bases. The germline V gene encodes CDR1 LNHNV and CDR2 YYDKDF (reference sequence). Losses at the gene ends were 6 bases for V and 6 bases for J; bases not matched to a gene: 9. CDR3 length: 15 amino acids. CDR3 coding DNA: TGTGCCACCAGAACGGACAGGGGGCTAGGTGATGGCTACACCTTC. Its translation: CATRTDRGLGDGYTF.

This clone ranks as medium-sized. This rearrangement joins TRBV9 to TRBJ2-1, with D perhaps matching TRBD1 or TRBD2 (5 bases each). The germline V and J ends were trimmed by 0 bases and 2 bases, with 9 bases remaining between them. In germline, CDR1 is SGDLS, CDR2 YYNGEE. The CDR3 extends over 15 amino acids. DNA of the CDR3: TGTGCCAGCAGCGTAGCGAGGGGCCCCTACAATGAGCAGTTCTTC. It encodes CASSVARGPYNEQFF. Filled out from reference TRBV9 and TRBJ2-1, the complete variable domain reads DSGVTQTPKHLITATGQRVTLRCSPRSGDLSVYWYQQSLDQGLQFLIQYYNGEERAKGNILERFSAQQFPDLHSELNLSSLELGDSALYFCASSVARGPYNEQFFGPGTRLTVL.

In its sample, this clone was seen a few times. The chain recombines TRBV5-1 with TRBJ1-6; D gene ambiguous. V was clipped by 3 bases and J by 2 bases, with 9 bases between them. The CDR3 is made up of 15 amino acids. Germline V gene data show CDR1 as SGHRS and CDR2 as YFSETQ. CDR3 sequence: CASSSDGAYNSPLHF. In nucleotides, the CDR3 is TGCGCCAGCAGCTCCGATGGGGCCTATAATTCACCCCTCCACTTT.

The chain recombines TRBV19 with TRBJ1-2; 12 bases agree with TRBD1. J lost 8 bases, V lost 7 bases, and 17 bases had no gene match. The germline V gene encodes CDR1 LNHDA and CDR2 SQIVND (reference sequence). The CDR3 loop spans 17 amino acids. The CDR3 is CASTTPDGTGGARGYTF. For the CDR3, the DNA is TGTGCCAGTACGACACCGGACGGGACAGGGGGCGCGAGGGGCTACACCTTC.

The chain has TRBV4-1 and TRBJ2-5; D perhaps matches TRBD2 (5 bases). This CDR3 spans 14 amino acids. Trimming removed 0 bases from V and 4 bases from J, with 9 bases in between. Germline-derived CDR1 and CDR2 are MGHRA and YSYEKL. The CDR3 coding sequence is TGCGCCAGCAGCCAAGAGGGTAGCGTAGAGACCCAGTACTTC. Encoded protein: CASSQEGSVETQYF.

The chain is built from TRBV28 and TRBJ1-5; TRBD1 matches at 10 bases. V lost 8 bases to trimming and J lost 2 bases; unmatched junction nucleotides: 6. Germline V CDR1 and CDR2: MDHEN, SYDVKM. The CDR3 is 15 amino acids. The CDR3: CASRQGARGNQPQHF. The CDR3 DNA is TGTGCCAGCCGACAGGGGGCAAGGGGCAATCAGCCCCAGCATTTT.

This clone has just a few counts. This chain uses TRBV19 with TRBJ2-5, with D perhaps matching TRBD2 (7 bases). Per the germline V gene, CDR1 is LNHDA and CDR2 is SQIVND (reference sequence). Trimming pared 5 bases from V and 4 bases from J, leaving 26 bases between. This CDR3 has 18 amino acids. CDR3 residues: CASSSPHGGGRAAETQYF. CDR3 coding DNA: TGTGCCAGTAGTTCACCCCACGGAGGGGGGAGGGCCGCAGAGACCCAGTACTTC.

A remark on this clone: At one end the junction does not follow the germline gene, possibly because of a read error. The DNA has a base that is unclear or was not read; X is used for its residue. This sequence joins TRBV6-7 and TRBJ2-6; D possibly matches TRBD1 or TRBD2 (6 bases each). TRBV6-7 counts as an open reading frame of uncertain function. The CDR3 extends over 19 amino acids. The CDR3 region is CASSYSEPGEESGANXLTF. CDR3 DNA sequence: TGTGCCAGCAGTTACTCCGAGCCAGGGGAGGAATCTGGGGCCAACGYCCTGACTTTC.

J is TRBJ2-3 and V is TRBV19; no clear D gene. The CDR3 runs to 13 residues. The ends were cut back, 5 bases at V and 2 bases at J, with 8 bases in the middle. The germline V gene encodes CDR1 LNHDA and CDR2 SQIVND (reference sequence). For the CDR3, the DNA is TGTGCCAGTAGTTGGGATTTCACAGATACGCAGTATTTT. Its translation: CASSWDFTDTQYF.

Notes on this clone: An end of the junction differs from the germline gene, which may be a read error. The chain uses TRBV7-6 and TRBJ2-2, with 7 bases fitting TRBD1. This CDR3 contains 15 residues. CDR1 is SGHVS, CDR2 FNYEAQ, per germline. This CDR3 reads CASSLAGGNTGELFF. The CDR3 DNA is TGTGCCAGCAGCCTAGCAGGGGGTAACACCGGGGAGCTGTTTTTT.

The chain couples TRBV5-1 to TRBJ2-2, with 7 bases aligning to TRBD2. The germline V gene encodes CDR1 SGHRS and CDR2 YFSETQ. The CDR3 consists of 16 residues. V was pared by 1 base and J by 5 bases, with 8 bases of the junction left unmatched. The CDR3 reads CASSLRTGEGTGELFF. The CDR3 DNA reads TGCGCCAGCAGCTTGCGGACGGGGGAGGGAACCGGGGAGCTGTTTTTT.